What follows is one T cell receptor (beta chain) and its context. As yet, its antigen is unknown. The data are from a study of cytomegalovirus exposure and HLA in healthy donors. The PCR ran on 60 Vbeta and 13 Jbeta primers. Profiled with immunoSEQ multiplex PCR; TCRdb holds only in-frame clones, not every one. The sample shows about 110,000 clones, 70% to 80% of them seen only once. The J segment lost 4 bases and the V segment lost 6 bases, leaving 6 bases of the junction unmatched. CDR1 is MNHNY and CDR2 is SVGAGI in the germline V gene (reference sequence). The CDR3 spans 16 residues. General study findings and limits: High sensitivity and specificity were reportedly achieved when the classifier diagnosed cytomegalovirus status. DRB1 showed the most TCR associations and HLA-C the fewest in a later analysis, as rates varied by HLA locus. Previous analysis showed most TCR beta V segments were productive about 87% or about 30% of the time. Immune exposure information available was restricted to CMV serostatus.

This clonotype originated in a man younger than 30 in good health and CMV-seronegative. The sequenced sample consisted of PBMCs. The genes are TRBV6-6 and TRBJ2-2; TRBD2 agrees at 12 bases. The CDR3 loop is CASSPTSGGGTGELFF. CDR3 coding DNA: TGTGCCAGCAGCCCGACTAGCGGGGGCGGCACCGGGGAGCTGTTTTTT.